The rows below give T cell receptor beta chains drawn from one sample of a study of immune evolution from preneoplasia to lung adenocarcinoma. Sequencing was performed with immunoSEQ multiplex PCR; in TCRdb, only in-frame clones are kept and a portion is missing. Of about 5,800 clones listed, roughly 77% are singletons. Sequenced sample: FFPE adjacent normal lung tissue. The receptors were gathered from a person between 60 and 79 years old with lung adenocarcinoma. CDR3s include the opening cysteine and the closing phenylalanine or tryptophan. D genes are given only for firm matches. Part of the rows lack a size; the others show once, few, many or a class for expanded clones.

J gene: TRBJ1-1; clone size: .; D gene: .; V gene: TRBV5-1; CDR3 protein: CASSVQTEHTEAFF; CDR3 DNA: TGCGCCAGCAGCGTACAGACAGAGCACACTGAAGCTTTCTTT
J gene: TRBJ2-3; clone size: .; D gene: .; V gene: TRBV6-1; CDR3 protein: CASSEVGADTQYF; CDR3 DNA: TGTGCCAGCAGTGAAGTAGGGGCAGATACGCAGTATTTT
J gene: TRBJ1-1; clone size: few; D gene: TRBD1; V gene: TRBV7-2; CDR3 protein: CASSIRTGMNTEAFF; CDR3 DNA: TGTGCCAGCAGCATACGGACAGGGATGAACACTGAAGCTTTCTTT
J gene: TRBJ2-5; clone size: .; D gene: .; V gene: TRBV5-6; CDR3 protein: CASSPGLKVQGDQETQYF; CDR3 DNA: TGTGCCAGCAGCCCTGGTTTGAAAGTACAGGGAGACCAAGAGACCCAGTACTTC
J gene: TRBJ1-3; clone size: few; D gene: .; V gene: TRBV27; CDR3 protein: CASRVQGSGNTIYF; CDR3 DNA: TGTGCCAGCAGGGTACAGGGATCTGGAAACACCATATATTTT
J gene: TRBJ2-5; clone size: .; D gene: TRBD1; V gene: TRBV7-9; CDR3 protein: CASSPPNRGHKETQYF; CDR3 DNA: TGTGCCAGCAGCCCCCCGAACAGGGGGCACAAAGAGACCCAGTACTTC
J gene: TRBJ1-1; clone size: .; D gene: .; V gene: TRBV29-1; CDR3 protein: CSVVGFWGNTEAFF; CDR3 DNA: TGCAGCGTTGTAGGTTTTTGGGGTAACACTGAAGCTTTCTTT
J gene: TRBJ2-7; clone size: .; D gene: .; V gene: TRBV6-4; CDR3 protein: CASSVLRRAYEQYF; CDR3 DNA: TGTGCCAGCAGTGTACTAAGGCGGGCCTACGAGCAGTACTTC
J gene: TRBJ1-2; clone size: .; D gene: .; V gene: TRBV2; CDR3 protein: CASSPGYGYTF; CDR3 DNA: TGTGCCAGCAGTCCAGGCTATGGCTACACCTTC
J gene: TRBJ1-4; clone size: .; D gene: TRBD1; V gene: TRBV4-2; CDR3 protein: CASSQAIGTDNEKLFF; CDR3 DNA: TGTGCCAGCAGCCAAGCCATCGGGACAGATAATGAAAAACTGTTTTTT
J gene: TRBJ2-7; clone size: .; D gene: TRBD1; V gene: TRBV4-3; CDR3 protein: CASSQDADRGSYEQYF; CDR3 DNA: TGCGCCAGCAGCCAAGATGCAGACAGGGGGAGCTACGAGCAGTACTTC
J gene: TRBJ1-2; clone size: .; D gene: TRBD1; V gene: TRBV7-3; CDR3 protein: CASSLGTGGYTF; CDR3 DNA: TGTGCCAGCAGCCTAGGGACAGGCGGCTACACCTTC
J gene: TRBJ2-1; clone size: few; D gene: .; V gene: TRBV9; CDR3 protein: CASSRYNEQFF; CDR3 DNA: TGTGCCAGCAGCAGATACAATGAGCAGTTCTTC
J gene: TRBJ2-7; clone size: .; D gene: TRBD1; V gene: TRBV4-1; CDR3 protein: CASSQATGTGQYEQYF; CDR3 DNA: TGCGCCAGCAGCCAAGCCACCGGGACAGGACAGTACGAGCAGTACTTC
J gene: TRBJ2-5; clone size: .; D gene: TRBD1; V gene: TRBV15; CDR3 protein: CATRVGQGARETQYF; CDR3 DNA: TGTGCCACCAGAGTTGGGCAGGGGGCGCGGGAGACCCAGTACTTC
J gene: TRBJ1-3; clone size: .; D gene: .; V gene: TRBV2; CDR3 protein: CASSQIVGNTIYF; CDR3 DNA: TGTGCCAGCAGCCAAATCGTGGGAAACACCATATATTTT
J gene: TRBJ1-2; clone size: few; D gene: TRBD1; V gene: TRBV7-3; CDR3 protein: CASSFSQGARGYTF; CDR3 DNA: TGTGCCAGCAGCTTTTCGCAGGGGGCGAGGGGCTACACCTTC
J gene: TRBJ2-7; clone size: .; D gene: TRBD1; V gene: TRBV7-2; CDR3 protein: CASRPDRGRYEQYF; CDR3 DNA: TGTGCCAGCAGACCAGACAGGGGTCGGTACGAGCAGTACTTC
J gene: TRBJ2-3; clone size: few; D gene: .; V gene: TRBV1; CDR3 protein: CTSSQGGQREPADTQYF; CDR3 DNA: TGCACCAGCAGCCAAGGGGGGCAGCGGGAGCCAGCAGATACGCAGTATTTT
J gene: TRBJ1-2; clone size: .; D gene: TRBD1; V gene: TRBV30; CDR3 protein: CAWGRGRGYTF; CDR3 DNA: TGTGCCTGGGGAAGGGGGCGAGGCTACACCTTC
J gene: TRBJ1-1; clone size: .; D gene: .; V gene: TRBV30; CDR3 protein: CAWSRSAGEAFF; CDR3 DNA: TGTGCCTGGAGTCGCTCAGCAGGGGAAGCTTTCTTT
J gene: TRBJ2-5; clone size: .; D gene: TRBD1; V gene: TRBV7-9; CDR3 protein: CASSKQGARETQYF; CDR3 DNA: TGTGCCAGCAGCAAACAGGGGGCGCGGGAGACCCAGTACTTC
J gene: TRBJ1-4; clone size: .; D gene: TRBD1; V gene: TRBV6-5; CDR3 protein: CASSRTGDNEKLFF; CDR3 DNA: TGTGCCAGCAGTAGAACAGGGGATAATGAAAAACTGTTTTTT
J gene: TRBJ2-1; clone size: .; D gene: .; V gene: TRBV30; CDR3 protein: CAWSWVRDNEQFF; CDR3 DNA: TGTGCCTGGAGTTGGGTGCGGGACAATGAGCAGTTCTTC
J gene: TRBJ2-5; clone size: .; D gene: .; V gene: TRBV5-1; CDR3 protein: CASSLAARGLQETQYF; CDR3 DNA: TGCGCCAGCAGCTTGGCGGCGCGGGGCCTCCAAGAGACCCAGTACTTC
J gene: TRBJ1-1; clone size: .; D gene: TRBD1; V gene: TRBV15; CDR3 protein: CATSRSGTGIAEAFF; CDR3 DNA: TGTGCCACCAGCAGATCCGGGACAGGGATTGCTGAAGCTTTCTTT
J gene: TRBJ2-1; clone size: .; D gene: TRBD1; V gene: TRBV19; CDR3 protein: CASSMTGQNNEQFF; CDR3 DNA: TGTGCCAGTAGTATGACGGGACAGAACAATGAGCAGTTCTTC
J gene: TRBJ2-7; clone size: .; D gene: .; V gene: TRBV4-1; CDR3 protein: CASSQDPRRDDYEQYF; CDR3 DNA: TGCGCCAGCAGCCAAGACCCTCGCCGGGACGACTACGAGCAGTACTTC
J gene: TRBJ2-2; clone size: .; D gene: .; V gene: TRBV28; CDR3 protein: CASSFGLGGLFF; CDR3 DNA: TGTGCCAGCAGTTTCGGTCTGGGCGGGCTGTTTTTT
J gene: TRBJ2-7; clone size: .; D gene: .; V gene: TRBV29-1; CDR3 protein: CSSQEGEGYEQYF; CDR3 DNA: TGCAGCTCTCAGGAGGGGGAGGGCTACGAGCAGTACTTC
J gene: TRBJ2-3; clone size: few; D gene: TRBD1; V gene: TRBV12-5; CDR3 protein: CASGYGTGVADTQYF; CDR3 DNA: TGTGCTAGTGGTTACGGGACAGGGGTGGCAGATACGCAGTATTTT
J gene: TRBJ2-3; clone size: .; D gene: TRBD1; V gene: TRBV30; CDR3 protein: CAWSVQGALGSTDTQYF; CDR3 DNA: TGTGCCTGGAGTGTACAGGGGGCGTTGGGAAGCACAGATACGCAGTATTTT
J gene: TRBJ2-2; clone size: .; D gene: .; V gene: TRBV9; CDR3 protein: CASSVGQVVSGELFF; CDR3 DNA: TGTGCCAGCAGCGTAGGTCAAGTGGTCTCGGGGGAGCTGTTTTTT
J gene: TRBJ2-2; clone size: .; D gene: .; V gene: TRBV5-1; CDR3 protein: CASSLEGSTGELFF; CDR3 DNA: TGCGCCAGCAGCTTGGAAGGCAGCACCGGGGAGCTGTTTTTT
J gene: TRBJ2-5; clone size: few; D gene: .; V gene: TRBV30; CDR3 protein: CAWSVRGETQYF; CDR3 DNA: TGTGCCTGGAGTGTACGGGGGGAGACCCAGTACTTC
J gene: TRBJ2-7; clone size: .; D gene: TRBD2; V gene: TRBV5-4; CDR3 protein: CASSLLAGDYEQYF; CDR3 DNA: TGTGCCAGCAGTTTACTAGCGGGAGACTACGAGCAGTACTTC
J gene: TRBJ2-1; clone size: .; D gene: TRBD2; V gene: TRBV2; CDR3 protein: CASSDVGLAGGPVF; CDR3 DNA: TGTGCCAGCAGTGATGTGGGACTAGCGGGAGGGCCGGTCTTC
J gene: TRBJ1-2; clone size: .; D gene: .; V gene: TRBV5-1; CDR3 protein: CASSLGTNYGYTF; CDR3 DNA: TGCGCCAGCAGCTTGGGGACGAACTATGGCTACACCTTC
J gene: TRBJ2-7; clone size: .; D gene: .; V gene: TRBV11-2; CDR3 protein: CASSPRGYEQYF; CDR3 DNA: TGTGCCAGCAGCCCCCGCGGCTACGAGCAGTACTTC
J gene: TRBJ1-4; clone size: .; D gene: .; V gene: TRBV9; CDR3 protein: CASSVSGLGELFF; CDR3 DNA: TGTGCCAGCAGCGTTTCAGGGCTAGGAGAACTGTTTTTT
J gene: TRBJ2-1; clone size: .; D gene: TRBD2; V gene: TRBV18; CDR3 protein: CASSPPGLLSSYNEQFF; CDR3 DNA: TGTGCCAGCTCACCACCGGGACTATTAAGCTCCTACAATGAGCAGTTCTTC